This T cell receptor (beta chain) comes out of a study of cytomegalovirus exposure and HLA in healthy donors. The CDR3 is 15 residues long. Looked up from germline, CDR1 is SGHRS and CDR2 is YFSETQ. The PCR used 60 Vbeta and 13 Jbeta primers. Using immunoSEQ multiplex PCR, the repertoire was profiled, and TCRdb retains in-frame clones only, with some absent. The sample has over 150,000 clones; about 70% are singletons. As concerns this clone: At one end the junction does not follow the germline gene, possibly because of a read error.

Sample: PBMCs. The receptor was isolated from a woman in her late teens or twenties in good health and CMV-seropositive. V is TRBV5-1 and J is TRBJ2-7; 13 bases fit TRBD2. CDR3 sequence reads: CASSLLTSGRLEQHF. In DNA, the CDR3 is TGCGCCAGCAGCTTGCTGACTAGCGGGAGGCTAGAGCAGCACTTC.